This entry concerns a single T cell receptor beta chain. The antigen remains undetermined. Sequencing used cDNA as its template, made by extracting RNA and reverse transcribing it. The protocol was immunoSEQ multiplex PCR, while the TCRdb copy is restricted to in-frame clones and leaves out a portion. This sample has approximately 170,000 clones; 55% to 75% occur once, and the top ten carry 12% to 15%. This sample is part of a study of CD8+ T cells in alopecia areata. Study context: Affected scalp percentage set treated patients' severity scores.

CDR1 is MGHDK, CDR2 SYGVNS, per germline. Trimming shortened V by 10 bases and J by 1 base, and 8 bases separated the two germline ends. The CDR3 contains 13 residues. The treatment denotes: oral pan-JAK inhibitor, 5-10 mg twice daily. Findings and caveats of the study: Because one nonresponder was included, the link of baseline CD8+ expansion to response is considered uncertain.

This specimen consisted of CD4+ T cells sorted from blood, obtained at week 24, from a patient treated with tofacitinib. This sequence joins TRBV25-1 and TRBJ2-6; D call uncertain. The source is a human donor with alopecia areata. The CDR3 spells CATATSGANVLTF. In DNA form, the CDR3 reads TGTGCCACAGCAACTTCTGGGGCCAACGTCCTGACTTTC.